Described below is a single TCR beta chain sequence and its context. Its target is not known. The CDR3 runs 19 residues. This sample was included in a study of T cells expressing NK-cell markers. In the study overall: Sorted CD3+CD56+NKG2C+, CD3+CD56+NKG2C- and CD3+CD56-NKG2C+ T-cell subsets were beta-chain profiled.

TCRdb reworked the 5' RACE reads into one entry per CDR3 protein, no DNA. The table for this sample gives around 280,000 distinct CDR3 sequences. Findings and limits, study-wide: Of the CD8+ T cells in roughly 6 donors, about 1.0-8% belonged to dominant NKG2C+ clonotypes. Leadership of the CD3+CD56-NKG2C+ fraction also belonged to these clonotypes in a handful of donors.

This clonotype was obtained from a man younger than 35 in good health. The sample taken for sequencing was blood T cells: a sorted CD56 or NKG2C T cell subset, CD4+ or CD8+ T cells, or bulk PBMC T cells (not recorded which). This chain joins TRBV12-3 or TRBV12-4 and TRBJ2-1; TCRdb names TRBD2, which stays unverified in the absence of DNA. CDR3 protein: CASSLGRVLAGVSYNEQFF.